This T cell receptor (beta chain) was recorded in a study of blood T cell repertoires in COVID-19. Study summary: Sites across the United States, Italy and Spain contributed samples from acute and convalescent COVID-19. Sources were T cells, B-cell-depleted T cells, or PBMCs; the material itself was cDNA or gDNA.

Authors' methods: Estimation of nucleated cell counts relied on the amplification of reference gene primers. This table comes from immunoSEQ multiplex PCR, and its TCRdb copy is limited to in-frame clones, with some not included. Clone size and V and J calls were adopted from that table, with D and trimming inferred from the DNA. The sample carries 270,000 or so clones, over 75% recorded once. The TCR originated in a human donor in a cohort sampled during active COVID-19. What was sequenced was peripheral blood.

CDR3 DNA: TGTGCCAGCAGGCAACAGGGTCACGGCACTGAAGCTTTCTTT. Residues: CASRQQGHGTEAFF. This chain joins TRBV6-5 and TRBJ1-1, with a possible D match to TRBD1 (6 bases). Germline CDR1 is MNHEY and CDR2 is SVGAGI. The CDR3 is made up of 14 amino acids. The germline V and J ends were trimmed by 6 bases and 4 bases, with 15 bases remaining between them.